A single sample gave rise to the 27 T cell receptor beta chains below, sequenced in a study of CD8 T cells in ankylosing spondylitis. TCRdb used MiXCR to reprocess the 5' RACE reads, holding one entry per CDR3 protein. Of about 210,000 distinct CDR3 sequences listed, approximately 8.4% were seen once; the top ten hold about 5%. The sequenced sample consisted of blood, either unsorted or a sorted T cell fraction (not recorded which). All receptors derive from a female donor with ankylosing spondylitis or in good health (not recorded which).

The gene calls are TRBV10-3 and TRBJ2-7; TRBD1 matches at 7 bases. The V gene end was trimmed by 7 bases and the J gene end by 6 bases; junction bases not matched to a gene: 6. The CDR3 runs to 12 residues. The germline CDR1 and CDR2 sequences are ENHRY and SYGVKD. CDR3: CAIMEGGREQYF. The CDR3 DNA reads TGTGCCATCATGGAAGGGGGCCGCGAGCAGTACTTC.

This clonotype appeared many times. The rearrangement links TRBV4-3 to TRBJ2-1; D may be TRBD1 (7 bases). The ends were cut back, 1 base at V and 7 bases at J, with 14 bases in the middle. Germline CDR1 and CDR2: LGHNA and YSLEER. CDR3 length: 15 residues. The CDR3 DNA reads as TGCGCCAGCAGCCAAGTTAAGGGGGCGGGGAATGAGCAGTTCTTC. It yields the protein CASSQVKGAGNEQFF.

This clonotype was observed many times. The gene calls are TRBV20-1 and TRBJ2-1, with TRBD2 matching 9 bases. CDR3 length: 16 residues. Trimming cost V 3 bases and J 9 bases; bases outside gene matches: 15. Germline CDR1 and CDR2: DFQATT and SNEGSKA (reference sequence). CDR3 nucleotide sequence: TGCAGTGCTAGTTCGCTAGCCGGGACTAGCCGCGCTGAGCAGTTCTTC. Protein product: CSASSLAGTSRAEQFF.

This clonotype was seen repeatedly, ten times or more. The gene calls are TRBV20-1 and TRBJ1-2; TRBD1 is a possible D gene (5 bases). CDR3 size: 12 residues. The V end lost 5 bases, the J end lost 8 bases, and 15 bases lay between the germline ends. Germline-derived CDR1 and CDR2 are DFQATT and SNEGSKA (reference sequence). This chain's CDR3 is CSAQDKLLGYTF. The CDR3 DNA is TGCAGTGCTCAGGACAAGCTGTTAGGCTACACCTTC.

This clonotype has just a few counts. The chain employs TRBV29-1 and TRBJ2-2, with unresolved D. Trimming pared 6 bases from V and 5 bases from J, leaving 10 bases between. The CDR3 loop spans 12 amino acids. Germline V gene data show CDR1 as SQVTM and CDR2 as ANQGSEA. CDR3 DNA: TGCAGCGTCGTGGGCCTGACCGGGGAGCTGTTTTTT. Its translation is CSVVGLTGELFF.

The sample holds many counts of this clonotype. Here the CDR3 DNA reads TGTGCCAGCAGAGTTCGGCAGAGCACCGGGGAGCTGTTTTTT. It translates to CASRVRQSTGELFF. V gene TRBV2 combines with J gene TRBJ2-2; D call uncertain. This CDR3 is built from 14 residues. CDR1 is SNHLY and CDR2 is FYNNEI in the germline V gene. V was cut by 6 bases and J by 4 bases, with 12 bases left in between.

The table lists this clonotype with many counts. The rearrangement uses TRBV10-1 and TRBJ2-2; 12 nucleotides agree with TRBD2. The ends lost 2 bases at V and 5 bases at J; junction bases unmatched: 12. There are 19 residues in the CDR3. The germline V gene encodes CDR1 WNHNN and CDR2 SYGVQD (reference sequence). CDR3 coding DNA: TGCGCCAGCAGTGAGGGACAGGGCGGACTAGCGGGATTTACCGGGGAGCTGTTTTTT. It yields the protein CASSEGQGGLAGFTGELFF.

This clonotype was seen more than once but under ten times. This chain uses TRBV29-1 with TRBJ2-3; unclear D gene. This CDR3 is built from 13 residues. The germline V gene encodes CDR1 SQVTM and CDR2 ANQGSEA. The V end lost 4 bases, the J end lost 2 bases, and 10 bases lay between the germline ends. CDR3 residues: CSVGRPLTDTQYF. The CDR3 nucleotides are TGCAGCGTTGGTAGGCCACTCACAGATACGCAGTATTTT.

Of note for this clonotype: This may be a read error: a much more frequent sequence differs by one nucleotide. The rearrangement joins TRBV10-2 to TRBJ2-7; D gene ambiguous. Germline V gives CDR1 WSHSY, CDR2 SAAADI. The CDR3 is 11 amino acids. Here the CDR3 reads CVSEENYEQYF. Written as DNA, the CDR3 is TGCGTCAGCGAGGAGAACTACGAGCAGTACTTC.

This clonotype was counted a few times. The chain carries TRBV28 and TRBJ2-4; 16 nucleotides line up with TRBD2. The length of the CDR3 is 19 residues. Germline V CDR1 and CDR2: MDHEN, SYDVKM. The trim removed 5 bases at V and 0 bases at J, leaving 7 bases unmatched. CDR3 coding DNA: TGTGCCAGCAGTCCCGGGACTAGCGGGAGGGTTATAGCCAAAAACATTCAGTACTTC. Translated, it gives CASSPGTSGRVIAKNIQYF.

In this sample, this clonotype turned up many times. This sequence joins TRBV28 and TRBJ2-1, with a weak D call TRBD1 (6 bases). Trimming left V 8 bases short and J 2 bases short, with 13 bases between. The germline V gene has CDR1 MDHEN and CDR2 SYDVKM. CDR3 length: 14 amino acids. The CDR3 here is CASETGRAYNEQFF. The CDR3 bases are TGTGCCAGCGAAACAGGGCGCGCCTACAATGAGCAGTTCTTC.

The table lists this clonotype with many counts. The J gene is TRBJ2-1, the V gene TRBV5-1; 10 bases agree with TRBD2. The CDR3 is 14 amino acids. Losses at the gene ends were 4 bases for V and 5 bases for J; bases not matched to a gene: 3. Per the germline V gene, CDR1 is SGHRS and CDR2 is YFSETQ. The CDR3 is CASSSGRANNEQFF. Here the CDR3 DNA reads TGCGCCAGCAGCAGCGGGAGGGCTAACAATGAGCAGTTCTTC.

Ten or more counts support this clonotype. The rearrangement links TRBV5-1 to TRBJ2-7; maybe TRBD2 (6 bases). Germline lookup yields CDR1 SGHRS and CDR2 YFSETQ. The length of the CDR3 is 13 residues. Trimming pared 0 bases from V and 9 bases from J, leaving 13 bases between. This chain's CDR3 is CASSLAGGPGQYF. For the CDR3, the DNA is TGCGCCAGCAGCTTGGCCGGGGGTCCCGGGCAGTACTTC.

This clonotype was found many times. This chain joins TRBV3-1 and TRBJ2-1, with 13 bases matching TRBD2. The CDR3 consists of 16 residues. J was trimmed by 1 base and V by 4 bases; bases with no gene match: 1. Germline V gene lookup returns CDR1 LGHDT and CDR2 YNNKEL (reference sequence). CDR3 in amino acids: CASSPGLAGSYNEQFF. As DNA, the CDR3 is TGTGCCAGCAGCCCGGGACTAGCGGGGTCCTACAATGAGCAGTTCTTC.

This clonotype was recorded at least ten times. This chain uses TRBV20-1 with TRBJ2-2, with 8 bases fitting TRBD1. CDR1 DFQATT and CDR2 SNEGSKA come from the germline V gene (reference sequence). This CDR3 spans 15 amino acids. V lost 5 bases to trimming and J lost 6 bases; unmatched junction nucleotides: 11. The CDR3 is CSAPGTGGSAGELFF. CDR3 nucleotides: TGCAGTGCTCCCGGTACAGGGGGGAGTGCCGGGGAGCTGTTTTTT.

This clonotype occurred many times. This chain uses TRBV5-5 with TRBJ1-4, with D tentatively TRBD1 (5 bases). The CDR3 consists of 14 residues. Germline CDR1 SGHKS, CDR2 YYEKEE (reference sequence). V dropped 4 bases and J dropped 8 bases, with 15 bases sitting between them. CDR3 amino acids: CASSPPGDGEKLFF. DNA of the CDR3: TGTGCCAGCAGCCCCCCTGGGGACGGGGAAAAACTGTTTTTT.

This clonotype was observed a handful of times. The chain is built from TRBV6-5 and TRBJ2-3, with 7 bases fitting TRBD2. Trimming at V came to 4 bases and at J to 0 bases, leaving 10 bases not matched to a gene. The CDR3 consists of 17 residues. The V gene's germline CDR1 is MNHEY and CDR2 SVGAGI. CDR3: CASSLGTTQYSTDTQYF. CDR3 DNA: TGTGCCAGCAGTTTGGGGACTACTCAGTATAGCACAGATACGCAGTATTTT.

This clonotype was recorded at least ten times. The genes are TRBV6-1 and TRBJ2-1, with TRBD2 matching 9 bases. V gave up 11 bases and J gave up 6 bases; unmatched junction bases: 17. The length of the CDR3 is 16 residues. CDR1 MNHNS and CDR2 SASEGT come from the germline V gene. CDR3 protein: CASTGTRAGGANEQFF. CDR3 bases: TGTGCCTCCACGGGGACCAGAGCGGGAGGCGCCAATGAGCAGTTCTTC.

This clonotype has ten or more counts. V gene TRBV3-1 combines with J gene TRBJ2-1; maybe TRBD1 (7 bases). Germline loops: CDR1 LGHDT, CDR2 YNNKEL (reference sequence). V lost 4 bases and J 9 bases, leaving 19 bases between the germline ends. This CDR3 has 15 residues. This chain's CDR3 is CASSPQGGDSVEQFF. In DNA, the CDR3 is TGTGCCAGCAGCCCTCAGGGGGGCGATTCGGTTGAGCAGTTCTTC.

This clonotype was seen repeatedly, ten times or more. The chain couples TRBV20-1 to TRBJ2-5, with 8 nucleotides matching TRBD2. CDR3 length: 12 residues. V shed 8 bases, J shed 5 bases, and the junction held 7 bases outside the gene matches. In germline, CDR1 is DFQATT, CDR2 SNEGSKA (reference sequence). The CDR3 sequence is CSPGTRRETQYF. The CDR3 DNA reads TGCAGTCCCGGGACTAGAAGGGAGACCCAGTACTTC.

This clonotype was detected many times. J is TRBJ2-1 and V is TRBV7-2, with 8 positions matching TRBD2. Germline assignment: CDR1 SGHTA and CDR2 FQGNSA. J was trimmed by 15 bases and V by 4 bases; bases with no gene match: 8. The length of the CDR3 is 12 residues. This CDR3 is CASSSLRSGGFF. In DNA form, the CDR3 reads TGTGCCAGCAGCTCCCTGAGGAGCGGGGGGTTCTTC.

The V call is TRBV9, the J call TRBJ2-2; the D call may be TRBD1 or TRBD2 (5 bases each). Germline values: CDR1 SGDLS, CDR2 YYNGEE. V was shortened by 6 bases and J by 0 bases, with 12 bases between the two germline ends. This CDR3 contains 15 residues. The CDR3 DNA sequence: TGTGCCAGCACGAGGGGAAGGTCGAACACCGGGGAGCTGTTTTTT. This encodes CASTRGRSNTGELFF.

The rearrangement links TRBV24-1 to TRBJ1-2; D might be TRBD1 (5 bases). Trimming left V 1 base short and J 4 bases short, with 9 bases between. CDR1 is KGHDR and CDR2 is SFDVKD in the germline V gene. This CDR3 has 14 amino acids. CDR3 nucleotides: TGTGCCACCAGTGATTTAGACAGCGTCTATGGCTACACCTTC. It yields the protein CATSDLDSVYGYTF.

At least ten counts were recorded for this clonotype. As DNA, the CDR3 is TGTGCCAGCAGTGAACCCGGACTAGCGGGGACCTACGAGCAGTACTTC. Its translation: CASSEPGLAGTYEQYF. The V and J genes are TRBV25-1 and TRBJ2-7, with TRBD2 identical over 12 bases. V shed 2 bases, J shed 2 bases, and the junction held 4 bases outside the gene matches. This CDR3 contains 16 residues. Per the germline V gene, CDR1 is MGHDK and CDR2 is SYGVNS.

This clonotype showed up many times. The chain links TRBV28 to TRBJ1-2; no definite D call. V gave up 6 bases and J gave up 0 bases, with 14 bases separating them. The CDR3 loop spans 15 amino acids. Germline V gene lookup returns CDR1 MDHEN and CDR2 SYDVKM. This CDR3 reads CASSPRQSANYGYTF. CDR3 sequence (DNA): TGTGCCAGCAGCCCCAGGCAGTCAGCTAACTATGGCTACACCTTC.

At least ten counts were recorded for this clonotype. In DNA, the CDR3 is TGTGCCAGCAGTTTGACAGGGAGTATTGGCTACACCTTC. Translating gives CASSLTGSIGYTF. This sequence joins TRBV12-3 or TRBV12-4 and TRBJ1-2, with TRBD1 matching 7 bases. The CDR3 loop spans 13 amino acids. The V gene end was trimmed by 3 bases and the J gene end by 7 bases; junction bases not matched to a gene: 5.

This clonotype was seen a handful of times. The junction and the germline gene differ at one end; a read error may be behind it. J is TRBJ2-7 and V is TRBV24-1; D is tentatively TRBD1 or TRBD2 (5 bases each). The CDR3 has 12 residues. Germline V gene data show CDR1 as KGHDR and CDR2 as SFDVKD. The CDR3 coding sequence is TGTGCCACCAGTGATCCTCCGGGACCGCTACACTTC. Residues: CATSDPPGPLHF.